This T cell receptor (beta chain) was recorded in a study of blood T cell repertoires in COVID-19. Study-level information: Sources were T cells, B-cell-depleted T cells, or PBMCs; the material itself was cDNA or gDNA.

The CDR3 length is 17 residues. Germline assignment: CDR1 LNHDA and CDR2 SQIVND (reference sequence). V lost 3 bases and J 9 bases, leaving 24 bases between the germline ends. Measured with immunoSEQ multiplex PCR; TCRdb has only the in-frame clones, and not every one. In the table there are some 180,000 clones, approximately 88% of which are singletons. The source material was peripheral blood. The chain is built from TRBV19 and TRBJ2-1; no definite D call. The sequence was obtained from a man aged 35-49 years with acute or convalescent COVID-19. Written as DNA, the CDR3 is TGTGCCAGTAGTATTACCCCCGCTAGTAGTTGGTCTGTTGAGCAGTTCTTC. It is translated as CASSITPASSWSVEQFF.